These 27 T cell receptor beta chains came from one sample sequenced in a study of CD8 T cells in Susac syndrome. Random hexamers primed reverse transcription of about 0.45 to 1 ug RNA. TCRdb re-called the immunoSEQ multiplex PCR reads through MiXCR, storing one row per CDR3 protein. The repertoire has about 300,000 distinct CDR3 sequences, about 89% of them found once; the top ten carry about 0.17%. The sample was CD8+ T cells from PBMCs. Receptors originate from a human donor with multiple sclerosis.

CDR3 nucleotide sequence: TGTGCCTGGAGCCGACTAGCAGATTACAATGAGCAGTTCTTC. Translated: CAWSRLADYNEQFF. V and J are TRBV30 and TRBJ2-1; 7 nucleotides line up with TRBD2. V lost 3 bases to trimming and J lost 4 bases; unmatched junction nucleotides: 6. The CDR3 is made up of 14 amino acids. Germline V CDR1 and CDR2: GTSNPN, SVGIG (reference sequence).

The V call is TRBV11-2, the J call TRBJ2-7, with D uncertain. Trimming removed 0 bases from V and 7 bases from J, with 7 bases in between. Per the germline V gene, CDR1 is SGHAT and CDR2 is FQNNGV. The CDR3 contains 12 residues. CDR3 DNA: TGTGCCAGCAGCTTAGATGGGATGGAGCAGTACTTC. Translating gives CASSLDGMEQYF.

The CDR3 nucleotides read TGTGCCAGCAGTTCCGGGACAGGGGCATACAATGAGCAGTTCTTC. It translates to CASSSGTGAYNEQFF. This chain joins TRBV6-5 and TRBJ2-1, with 10 bases lining up with TRBD1. This CDR3 spans 15 amino acids. Trimming removed 4 bases from V and 4 bases from J; junction bases left unmatched: 4. Germline values: CDR1 MNHEY, CDR2 SVGAGI.

The chain employs TRBV19 and TRBJ2-1; tentatively, D is TRBD1 (6 bases). Trimming took 3 bases from V and 8 from J, leaving 17 bases between them. Germline V lookup: CDR1 LNHDA, CDR2 SQIVND (reference sequence). This CDR3 spans 15 amino acids. CDR3 region: CASSMELTGSYEQFF. In DNA, the CDR3 is TGTGCCAGTAGTATGGAATTAACAGGGTCCTATGAGCAGTTCTTC. The whole variable domain, filled in from reference TRBV19 and TRBJ2-1, reads DGGITQSPKYLFRKEGQNVTLSCEQNLNHDAMYWYRQDPGQGLRLIYYSQIVNDFQKGDIAEGYSVSREKKESFPLTVTSAQKNPTAFYLCASSMELTGSYEQFFGPGTRLTVL.

The genes are TRBV6-2 or TRBV6-3 and TRBJ2-1; 9 nucleotides line up with TRBD2. Per germline, CDR1 MNHEY and CDR2 SVGEGT. The J segment lost 6 bases and the V segment lost 4 bases, leaving 7 bases of the junction unmatched. The CDR3 loop spans 15 amino acids. The CDR3 loop is CASSSEAAGGNEQFF. CDR3 DNA sequence: TGTGCCAGCAGTTCGGAGGCAGCGGGGGGCAATGAGCAGTTCTTC.

The chain joins TRBV24-1 to TRBJ1-1; no clear D. The CDR3 sequence is 11 residues long. The germline gives CDR1 KGHDR, CDR2 SFDVKD. The V end was cut by 6 bases, the J end by 10 bases, with 11 bases between. CDR3 in DNA: TGTGCCACCAGTTTGAAGGGTCCAGCTTTCTTT. It specifies CATSLKGPAFF.

The V and J genes are TRBV9 and TRBJ2-1; 9 positions match TRBD1. With 0 bases clipped from V and 7 bases from J, the junction kept 5 bases outside the gene matches. Per the germline V gene, CDR1 is SGDLS and CDR2 is YYNGEE. This CDR3 is built from 15 residues. CDR3 loop: CASSVVGTGRNEQFF. CDR3 in DNA: TGTGCCAGCAGCGTAGTGGGGACAGGGCGGAATGAGCAGTTCTTC. The complete variable domain, with remaining parts taken from reference TRBV9 and TRBJ2-1, reads DSGVTQTPKHLITATGQRVTLRCSPRSGDLSVYWYQQSLDQGLQFLIQYYNGEERAKGNILERFSAQQFPDLHSELNLSSLELGDSALYFCASSVVGTGRNEQFFGPGTRLTVL.

The DNA for the CDR3 is TGTGCCTGCACCACTAGCGGGTATGGCGGGGAGCTGTTTTTT. Translating gives CACTTSGYGGELFF. The chain recombines TRBV30 with TRBJ2-2; 9 bases are a match to TRBD2. The CDR3 has 14 amino acids. Germline V gene data show CDR1 as GTSNPN and CDR2 as SVGIG (reference sequence). V lost 6 bases and J lost 7; bases outside the gene matches: 9.

The chain's CDR3 is CASHSGGADSRQFF. The CDR3 DNA sequence: TGTGCCAGTCATAGCGGGGGGGCAGACAGTAGGCAGTTCTTC. This chain connects TRBV9 to TRBJ2-1, with 11 bases aligning to TRBD2. CDR1 is SGDLS, CDR2 YYNGEE, per germline. Trimming took 8 bases from V and 12 from J; bases not matched to a gene: 13. This CDR3 region has 14 residues.

The chain uses TRBV6-2 or TRBV6-3 and TRBJ2-7, with no clear D. V lost 2 bases to trimming and J lost 3 bases, with 14 bases between them. The CDR3 has 15 amino acids. CDR1 is MNHEY and CDR2 is SVGEGT in the germline V gene. The CDR3 here is CASSYPTARNYEQYF. CDR3 sequence (DNA): TGTGCCAGCAGTTACCCGACCGCGCGTAACTACGAGCAGTACTTC.

This clonotype appeared a few times. Germline is not matched at one junction end, which may reflect a read error. This chain links TRBV4-1 with TRBJ2-7, with 8 bases identical to TRBD1. Germline CDR1 and CDR2: MGHRA and YSYEKL. The CDR3 consists of 14 residues. CDR3 in DNA: TGTGCCAGCAGCCAAGGACAGGGTGCCTACGAGCAGTACTTC. Its protein product is CASSQGQGAYEQYF.

The V gene is TRBV4-1, the J gene TRBJ2-7, with a weak D call TRBD1 (5 bases). V lost 4 bases to trimming and J lost 4 bases, with 17 bases between them. There are 15 residues in the CDR3. CDR1 is MGHRA, CDR2 YSYEKL, per germline. The CDR3: CASSLSSETDYEQYF. CDR3 nucleotide sequence: TGCGCCAGCAGCCTTTCTTCCGAGACAGATTACGAGCAGTACTTC.

The chain has TRBV12-3 or TRBV12-4 and TRBJ2-3; the D is unclear. The CDR3 has 10 amino acids. The ends were cut back, 11 bases at V and 6 bases at J, with 9 bases in the middle. The CDR3 sequence is CAVGSDTQYF. As DNA, the CDR3 is TGTGCCGTGGGGTCTGATACGCAGTATTTT.

This clonotype showed up just once. The V call is TRBV29-1, the J call TRBJ1-3, with D uncertain. The CDR3 sequence is 16 residues long. Germline CDR1 reads SQVTM; CDR2 reads ANQGSEA. Trimming took 5 bases from V and 2 from J, leaving 19 bases between them. The CDR3 DNA sequence: TGCAGCGTTACCTCCATCGACGGAGAAACTGGAAACACCATATATTTT. Translating gives CSVTSIDGETGNTIYF.

This chain links TRBV20-1 with TRBJ1-3, with TRBD1 matching 7 bases. Germline trimming cut 5 bases from V and 0 bases from J; bases unmatched to any gene: 1. Per the germline V gene, CDR1 is DFQATT and CDR2 is SNEGSKA (reference sequence). This CDR3 is 13 amino acids long. CDR3 protein: CSAWDSSGNTIYF. CDR3 sequence (DNA): TGCAGTGCTTGGGACAGCTCTGGAAACACCATATATTTT.

This chain uses TRBV19 with TRBJ2-5; tentatively, D is TRBD2 (5 bases). V was pared by 4 bases and J by 1 base, with 7 bases between. Looked up from germline, CDR1 is LNHDA and CDR2 is SQIVND (reference sequence). The CDR3 is 13 residues long. The CDR3 is CASSTGLQETQYF. CDR3 bases: TGTGCCAGTAGTACTGGACTCCAAGAGACCCAGTACTTC.

The V and J genes are TRBV15 and TRBJ2-1; 8 bases line up with TRBD2. The CDR3 covers 15 residues. The ends lost 0 bases at V and 9 bases at J; junction bases unmatched: 7. From germline, CDR1 is LNHNV and CDR2 YYDKDF (reference sequence). CDR3 loop: CATSRERGGTGEQFF. The DNA of the CDR3 is TGTGCCACCAGCAGAGAACGGGGGGGTACCGGTGAGCAGTTCTTC.

This sequence joins TRBV19 and TRBJ2-2; tentative D call: TRBD1 (6 bases). The CDR3 is made up of 14 amino acids. Trimming removed 5 bases from V and 4 bases from J, with 11 bases in between. Germline V gene sequence: CDR1 LNHDA, CDR2 SQIVND (reference sequence). In DNA, the CDR3 is TGTGCCAGTAGTGTCGTAGGGGGCACCGGGGAGCTGTTTTTT. Translated, it gives CASSVVGGTGELFF. The complete variable domain, with remaining parts taken from reference TRBV19 and TRBJ2-2, reads DGGITQSPKYLFRKEGQNVTLSCEQNLNHDAMYWYRQDPGQGLRLIYYSQIVNDFQKGDIAEGYSVSREKKESFPLTVTSAQKNPTAFYLCASSVVGGTGELFFGEGSRLTVL.

The V gene is TRBV7-2, the J gene TRBJ2-3, with D tentatively TRBD1 (6 bases). Germline-derived CDR1 and CDR2 are SGHTA and FQGNSA. With 5 bases removed from V and 0 bases from J, the gap between germline ends came to 12 bases. The CDR3 has 15 residues. CDR3 DNA sequence: TGTGCCAGCAGCCCTGGACAGACTAGCACAGATACGCAGTATTTT. Protein: CASSPGQTSTDTQYF.

The chain recombines TRBV28 with TRBJ2-3; D is ambiguous. Germline V gene lookup returns CDR1 MDHEN and CDR2 SYDVKM. Trimming pared 1 base from V and 0 bases from J, leaving 14 bases between. There are 17 residues in the CDR3. In DNA form, the CDR3 reads TGTGCCAGCAGTTTATTACCCCCCCCAGCTAGCACAGATACGCAGTATTTT. Encoded protein: CASSLLPPPASTDTQYF.

The chain has TRBV9 and TRBJ2-5, with 7 nucleotides matching TRBD1. Trimming cost V 4 bases and J 4 bases; bases outside gene matches: 7. The CDR3 is 14 residues long. CDR1 is SGDLS and CDR2 is YYNGEE in the germline V gene. The CDR3 DNA follows: TGTGCCAGCAGCATACAGGGGTCGGGAGAGACCCAGTACTTC. It translates to CASSIQGSGETQYF.

This clonotype was observed a single time. The rearrangement joins TRBV28 to TRBJ2-7; D is tentatively TRBD1 or TRBD2 (5 bases each). Trimming left V 6 bases short and J 7 bases short, with 10 bases between. In germline, CDR1 is MDHEN, CDR2 SYDVKM. The CDR3 is 11 residues long. CDR3 nucleotides: TGTGCCAGCAGCCATGGGGGTGAGCAGTACTTC. It translates to CASSHGGEQYF.

CDR3 in amino acids: CASSPSGIGTDTQYF. DNA for the CDR3: TGTGCCAGCAGCCCTAGCGGGATCGGGACAGATACGCAGTATTTT. The chain is built from TRBV7-2 and TRBJ2-3; TRBD2 aligns across 9 bases. Germline V CDR1 and CDR2: SGHTA, FQGNSA. There are 15 residues in the CDR3. Trimming cost V 5 bases and J 3 bases; bases outside gene matches: 6.

V usage is TRBV7-3 and J usage is TRBJ2-7, with 10 bases identical to TRBD1. The CDR3 spans 15 residues. The V and J ends lost 4 bases and 5 bases, in that order; junction bases with no gene match: 8. Germline CDR1 is SGHTA and CDR2 is FQGTGA. Here the CDR3 reads CASSSPRTGGNEQYF. The CDR3 nucleotides read TGTGCCAGCAGCTCCCCCAGGACAGGGGGTAACGAGCAGTACTTC.

The rearrangement joins TRBV15 to TRBJ2-3, with D unclear. From germline, CDR1 is LNHNV and CDR2 YYDKDF (reference sequence). The CDR3 consists of 15 residues. V was clipped by 6 bases and J by 1 base, with 14 bases between them. The CDR3 spells CATSPGGEGTDTQYF. For the CDR3, the DNA is TGTGCCACCAGTCCCGGTGGGGAAGGCACAGATACGCAGTATTTT.

The chain is built from TRBV4-1 and TRBJ2-3; a possible D gene is TRBD1 (6 bases). Trimming removed 2 bases from V and 2 bases from J, with 20 bases in between. Germline values: CDR1 MGHRA, CDR2 YSYEKL. CDR3 length equals 18 residues. The CDR3 bases are TGCGCCAGCAGCCAATCCCCCACGACAGGCACCCCCACAGATACGCAGTATTTT. It codes for CASSQSPTTGTPTDTQYF.

This rearrangement joins TRBV29-1 to TRBJ1-1; possibly TRBD1 for D (5 bases). Trimming stripped 6 bases from V and 5 bases from J, with 19 bases between. This CDR3 contains 14 residues. The V gene's germline CDR1 is SQVTM and CDR2 ANQGSEA. Here the CDR3 DNA reads TGCAGCGTCCCCCCGGGGGGGGAAGCTACTGAAGCTTTCTTT. It translates to CSVPPGGEATEAFF.